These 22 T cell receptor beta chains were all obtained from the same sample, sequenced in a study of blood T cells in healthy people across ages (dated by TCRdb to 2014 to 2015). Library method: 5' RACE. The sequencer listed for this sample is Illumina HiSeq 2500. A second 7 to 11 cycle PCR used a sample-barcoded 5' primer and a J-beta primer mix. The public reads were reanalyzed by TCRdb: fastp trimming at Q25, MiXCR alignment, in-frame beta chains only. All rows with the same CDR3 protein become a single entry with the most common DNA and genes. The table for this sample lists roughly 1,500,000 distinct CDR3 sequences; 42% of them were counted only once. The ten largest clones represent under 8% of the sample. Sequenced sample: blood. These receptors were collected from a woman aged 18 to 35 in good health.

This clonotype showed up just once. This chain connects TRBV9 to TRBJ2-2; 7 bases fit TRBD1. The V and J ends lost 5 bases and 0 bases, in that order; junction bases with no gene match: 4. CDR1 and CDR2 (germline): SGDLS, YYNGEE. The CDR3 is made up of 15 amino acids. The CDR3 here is CASSQGVANTGELFF. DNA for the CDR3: TGTGCCAGCAGTCAGGGGGTTGCGAACACCGGGGAGCTGTTTTTT.

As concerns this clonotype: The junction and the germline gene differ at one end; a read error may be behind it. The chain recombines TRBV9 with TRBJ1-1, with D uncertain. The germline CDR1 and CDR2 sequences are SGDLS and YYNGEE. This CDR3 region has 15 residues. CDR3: CASSVAPLVNTEAFF. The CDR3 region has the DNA TGCGCCAGCAGCGTAGCTCCCCTGGTGAACACTGAAGCTTTCTTT. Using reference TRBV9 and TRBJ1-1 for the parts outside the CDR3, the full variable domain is DSGVTQTPKHLITATGQRVTLRCSPRSGDLSVYWYQQSLDQGLQFLIQYYNGEERAKGNILERFSAQQFPDLHSELNLSSLELGDSALYFCASSVAPLVNTEAFFGQGTRLTVV.

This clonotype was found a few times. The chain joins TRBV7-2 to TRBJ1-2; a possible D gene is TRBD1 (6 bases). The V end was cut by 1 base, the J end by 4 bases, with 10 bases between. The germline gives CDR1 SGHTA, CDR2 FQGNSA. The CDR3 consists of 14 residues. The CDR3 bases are TGTGCCAGCAGCTTAGGTACAGGGAGCTATGGCTACACCTTC. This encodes CASSLGTGSYGYTF.

CDR3 DNA: TGTGCCAGCAGTTACATAGGTGGCGAGCAGTACTTC. Its protein product is CASSYIGGEQYF. The rearrangement joins TRBV6-5 to TRBJ2-7, with D uncertain. Germline V gives CDR1 MNHEY, CDR2 SVGAGI. The CDR3 is made up of 12 amino acids. V was trimmed by 2 bases and J by 6 bases, leaving 8 bases between them.

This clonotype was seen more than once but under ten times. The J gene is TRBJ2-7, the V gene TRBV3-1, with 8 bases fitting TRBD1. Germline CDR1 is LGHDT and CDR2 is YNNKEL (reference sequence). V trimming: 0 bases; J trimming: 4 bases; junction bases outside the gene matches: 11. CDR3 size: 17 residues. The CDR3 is CASSQDRRTGIMYEQYF. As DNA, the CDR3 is TGTGCCAGCAGCCAAGATCGGAGGACAGGGATTATGTACGAGCAGTACTTC.

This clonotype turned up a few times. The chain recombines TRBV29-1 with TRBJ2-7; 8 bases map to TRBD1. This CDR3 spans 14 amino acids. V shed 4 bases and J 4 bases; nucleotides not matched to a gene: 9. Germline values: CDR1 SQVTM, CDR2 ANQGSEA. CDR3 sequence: CSVVADRVRYEQYF. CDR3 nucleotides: TGCAGCGTTGTGGCGGACAGGGTGAGGTACGAGCAGTACTTC.

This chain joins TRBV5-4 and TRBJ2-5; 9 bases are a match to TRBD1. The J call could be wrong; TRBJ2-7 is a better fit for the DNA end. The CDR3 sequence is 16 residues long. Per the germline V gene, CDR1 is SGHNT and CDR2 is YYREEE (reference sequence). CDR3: CASSSGQGMPWFEQYF. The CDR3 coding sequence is TGTGCCAGCAGCTCAGGACAGGGGATGCCTTGGTTCGAGCAGTACTTC.

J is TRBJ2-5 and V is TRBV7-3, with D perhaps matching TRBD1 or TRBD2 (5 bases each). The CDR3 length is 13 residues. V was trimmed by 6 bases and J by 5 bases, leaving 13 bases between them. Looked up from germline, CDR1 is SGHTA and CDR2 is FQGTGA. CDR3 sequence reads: CASSRGTGETQYF. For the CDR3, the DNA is TGTGCCAGCAGTCGAGGGACGGGGGAGACCCAGTACTTC.

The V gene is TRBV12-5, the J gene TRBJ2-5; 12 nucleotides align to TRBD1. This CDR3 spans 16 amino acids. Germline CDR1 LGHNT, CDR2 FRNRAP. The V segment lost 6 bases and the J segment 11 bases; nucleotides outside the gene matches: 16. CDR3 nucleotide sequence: TGTGCTAGTGGACAACCTACGGGACAGGGGGCAGGTGAGCAGTACTTC. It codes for CASGQPTGQGAGEQYF. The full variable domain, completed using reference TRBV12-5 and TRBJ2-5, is DARVTQTPRHKVTEMGQEVTMRCQPILGHNTVFWYRQTMMQGLELLAYFRNRAPLDDSGMPKDRFSAEMPDATLATLKIQPSEPRDSAVYFCASGQPTGQGAGEQYFGPGTRLLVL.

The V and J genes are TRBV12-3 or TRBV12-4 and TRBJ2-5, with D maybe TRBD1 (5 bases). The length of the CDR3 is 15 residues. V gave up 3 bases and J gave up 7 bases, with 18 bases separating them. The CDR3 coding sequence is TGTGCCAGCAGTTTGGCCAGGGTAGAAGAGGTGACCCAGTACTTC. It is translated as CASSLARVEEVTQYF.

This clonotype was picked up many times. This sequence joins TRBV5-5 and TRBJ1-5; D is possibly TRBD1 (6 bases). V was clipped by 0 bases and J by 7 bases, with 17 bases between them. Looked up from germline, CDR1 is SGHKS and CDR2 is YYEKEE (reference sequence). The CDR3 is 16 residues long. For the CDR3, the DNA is TGTGCCAGCAGCTTGGGAGGTTGGGGGCCGGGGCAGCCCCAGCATTTT. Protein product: CASSLGGWGPGQPQHF. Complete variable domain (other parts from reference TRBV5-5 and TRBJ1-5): DAGVTQSPTHLIKTRGQQVTLRCSPISGHKSVSWYQQVLGQGPQFIFQYYEKEERGRGNFPDRFSARQFPNYSSELNVNALLLGDSALYLCASSLGGWGPGQPQHFGDGTRLSIL.

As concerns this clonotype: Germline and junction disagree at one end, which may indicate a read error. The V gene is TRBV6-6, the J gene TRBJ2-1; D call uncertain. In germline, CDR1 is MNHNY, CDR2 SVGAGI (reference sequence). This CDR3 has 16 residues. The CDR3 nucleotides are TGTGCCAGCAACCAAGTGCGCCCCCGCTCCTACAATAAGCAGTTCTTC. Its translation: CASNQVRPRSYNKQFF.

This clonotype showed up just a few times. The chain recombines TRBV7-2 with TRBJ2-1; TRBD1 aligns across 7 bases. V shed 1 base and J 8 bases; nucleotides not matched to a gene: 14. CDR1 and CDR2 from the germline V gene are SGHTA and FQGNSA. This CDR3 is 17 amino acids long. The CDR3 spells CASSLVIGAGGLHEQFF. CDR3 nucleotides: TGTGCCAGCAGCTTAGTCATCGGGGCAGGGGGTCTTCATGAGCAGTTCTTC.

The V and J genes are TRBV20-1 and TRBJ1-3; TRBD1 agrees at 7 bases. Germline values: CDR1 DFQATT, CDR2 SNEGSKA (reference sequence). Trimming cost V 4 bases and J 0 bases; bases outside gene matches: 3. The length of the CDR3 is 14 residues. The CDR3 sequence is CSATRDSSGNTIYF. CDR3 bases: TGCAGTGCTACCCGGGACAGCTCTGGAAACACCATATATTTT.

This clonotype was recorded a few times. CDR3 bases: TGCGCCAGCAGCCAAGATGGGTGGGGACAGGGAACCTACGAGCAGTACTTC. Amino acid sequence: CASSQDGWGQGTYEQYF. The V and J genes are TRBV4-1 and TRBJ2-7, with TRBD1 matching 9 bases. In germline, CDR1 is MGHRA, CDR2 YSYEKL. CDR3 length equals 17 residues. Germline trimming cut 0 bases from V and 2 bases from J; bases unmatched to any gene: 8.

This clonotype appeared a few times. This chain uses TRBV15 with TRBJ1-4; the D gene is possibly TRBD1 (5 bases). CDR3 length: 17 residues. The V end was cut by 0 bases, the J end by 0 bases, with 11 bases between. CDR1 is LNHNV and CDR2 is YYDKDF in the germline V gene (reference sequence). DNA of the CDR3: TGTGCCACCAGCAGAGACGGAGAGGGACCAACTAATGAAAAACTGTTTTTT. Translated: CATSRDGEGPTNEKLFF.

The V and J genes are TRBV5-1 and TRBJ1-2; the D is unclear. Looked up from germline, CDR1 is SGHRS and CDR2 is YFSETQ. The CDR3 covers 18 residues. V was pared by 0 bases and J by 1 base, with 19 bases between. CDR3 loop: CASSLGPRRPENNYGYTF. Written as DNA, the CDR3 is TGCGCCAGCAGCTTGGGCCCGCGAAGACCCGAAAATAACTATGGCTACACCTTC.

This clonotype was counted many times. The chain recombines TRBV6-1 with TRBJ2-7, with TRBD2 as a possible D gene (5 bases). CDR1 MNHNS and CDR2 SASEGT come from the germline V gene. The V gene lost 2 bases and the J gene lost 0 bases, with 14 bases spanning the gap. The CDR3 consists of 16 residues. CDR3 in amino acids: CASSEFGWESSYEQYF. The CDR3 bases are TGTGCCAGCAGTGAATTCGGCTGGGAGAGCTCCTACGAGCAGTACTTC.

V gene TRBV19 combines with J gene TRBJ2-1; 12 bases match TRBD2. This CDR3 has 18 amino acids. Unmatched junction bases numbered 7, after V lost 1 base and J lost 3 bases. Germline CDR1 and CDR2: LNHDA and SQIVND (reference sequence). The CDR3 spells CASSIVGLAGGLYNEQFF. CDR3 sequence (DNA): TGTGCCAGTAGTATAGTAGGCCTAGCGGGGGGGCTCTACAATGAGCAGTTCTTC.

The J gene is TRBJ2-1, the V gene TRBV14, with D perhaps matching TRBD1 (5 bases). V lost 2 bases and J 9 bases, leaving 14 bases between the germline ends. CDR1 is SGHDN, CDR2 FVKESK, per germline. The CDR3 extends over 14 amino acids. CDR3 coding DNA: TGTGCCAGCAGCCAACGACTCCCGGACACTGAGCAGTTCTTC. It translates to CASSQRLPDTEQFF. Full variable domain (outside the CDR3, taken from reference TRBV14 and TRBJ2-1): EAGVTQFPSHSVIEKGQTVTLRCDPISGHDNLYWYRRVMGKEIKFLLHFVKESKQDESGMPNNRFLAERTGGTYSTLKVQPAELEDSGVYFCASSQRLPDTEQFFGPGTRLTVL.

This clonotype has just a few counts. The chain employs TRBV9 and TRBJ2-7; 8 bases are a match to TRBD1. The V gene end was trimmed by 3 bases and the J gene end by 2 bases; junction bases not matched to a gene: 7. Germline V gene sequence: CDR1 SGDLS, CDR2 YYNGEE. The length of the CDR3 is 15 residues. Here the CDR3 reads CASSAGDRPTYEQYF. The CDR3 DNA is TGTGCCAGCAGCGCCGGGGACAGGCCCACCTACGAGCAGTACTTC.

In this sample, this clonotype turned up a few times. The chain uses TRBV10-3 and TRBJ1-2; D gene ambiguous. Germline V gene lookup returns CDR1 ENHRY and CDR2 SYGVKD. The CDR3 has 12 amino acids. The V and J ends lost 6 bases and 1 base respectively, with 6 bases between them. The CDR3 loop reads CAIRGFNYGYTF. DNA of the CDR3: TGTGCCATCAGGGGCTTTAACTATGGCTACACCTTC.